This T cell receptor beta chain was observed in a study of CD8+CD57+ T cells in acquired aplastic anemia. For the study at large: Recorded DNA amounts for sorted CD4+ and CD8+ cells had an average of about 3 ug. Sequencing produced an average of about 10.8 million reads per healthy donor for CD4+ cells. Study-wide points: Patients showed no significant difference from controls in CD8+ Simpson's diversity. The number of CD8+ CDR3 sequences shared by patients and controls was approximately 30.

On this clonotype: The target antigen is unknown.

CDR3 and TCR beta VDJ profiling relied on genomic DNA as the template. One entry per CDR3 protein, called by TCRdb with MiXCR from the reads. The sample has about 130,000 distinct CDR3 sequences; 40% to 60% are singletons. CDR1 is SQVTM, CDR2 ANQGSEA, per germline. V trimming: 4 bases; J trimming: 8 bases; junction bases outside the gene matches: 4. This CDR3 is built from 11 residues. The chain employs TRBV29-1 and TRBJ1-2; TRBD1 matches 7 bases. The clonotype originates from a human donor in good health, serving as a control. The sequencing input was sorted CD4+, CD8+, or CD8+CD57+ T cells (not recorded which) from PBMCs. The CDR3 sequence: CSVGGGYGYTF. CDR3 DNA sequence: TGCAGCGTTGGAGGGGGCTACGGCTACACCTTC.